This T cell receptor beta chain was recovered during a study of shared clonotypes between healthy human individuals. Looking at the study overall: In total, the donors were two women and three men aged 18 to 49.

Study conclusions and caveats: Non-shared clonotypes showed lower generation probabilities than clonotypes common to all four donors.

Turning to this clone: Its antigen is as yet unknown.

V was shortened by 1 base and J by 13 bases, with 14 bases between the two germline ends. This CDR3 is 14 amino acids long. Germline V gene data show CDR1 as SEHNR and CDR2 as FQNEAQ (reference sequence). Several immunoSEQ plates received, in even portions, the genomic DNA of each subset. TCRdb's copy holds only in-frame clones and misses some; the assay was immunoSEQ multiplex PCR. This sample has a few million clones, with 80% to 95% found just once. The source material was naive CD4+ T cells from PBMCs. Sample subset: CD45RA+ positively selected. The rearrangement joins TRBV7-9 to TRBJ1-6; no reliable D call. The sequence was collected from a young man in good health. Some clones in this sample may be carry-over from other donors' samples. The CDR3 DNA is TGTGCCAGCAGCTTAGGCCGGGGAGAAGTGCCCCTCCACTTT. It is translated as CASSLGRGEVPLHF. Full variable domain (rest looked up from reference TRBV7-9 and TRBJ1-6): DTGVSQNPRHKITKRGQNVTFRCDPISEHNRLYWYRQTLGQGPEFLTYFQNEAQLEKSRLLSDRFSAERPKGSFSTLEIQRTEQGDSAMYLCASSLGRGEVPLHFGNGTRLTVT.